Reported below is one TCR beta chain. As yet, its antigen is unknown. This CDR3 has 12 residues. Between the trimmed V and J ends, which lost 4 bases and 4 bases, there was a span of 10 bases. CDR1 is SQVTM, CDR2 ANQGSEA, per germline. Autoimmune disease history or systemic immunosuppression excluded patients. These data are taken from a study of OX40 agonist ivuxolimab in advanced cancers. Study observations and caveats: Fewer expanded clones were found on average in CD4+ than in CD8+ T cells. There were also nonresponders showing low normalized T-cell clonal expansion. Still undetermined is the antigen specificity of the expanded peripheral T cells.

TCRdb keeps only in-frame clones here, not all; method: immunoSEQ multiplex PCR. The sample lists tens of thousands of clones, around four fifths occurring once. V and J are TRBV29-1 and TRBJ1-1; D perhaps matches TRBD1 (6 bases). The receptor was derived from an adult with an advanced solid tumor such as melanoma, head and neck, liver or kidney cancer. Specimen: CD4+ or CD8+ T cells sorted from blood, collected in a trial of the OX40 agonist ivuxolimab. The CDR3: CSVAPRGTEAFF. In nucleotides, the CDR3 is TGCAGCGTTGCGCCCAGGGGCACTGAAGCTTTCTTT.